The T cell receptor beta chain described here comes from a study of CD8+ T cells in alopecia areata. On the study more broadly: Tofacitinib administration to treated patients was oral, at 5 to 10 mg twice daily. The study gave tofacitinib for 6 to 18 months, then 6 months off drug.

Sequencing used cDNA as its template, made by extracting RNA and reverse transcribing it. Some clones are missing from TCRdb's copy, which holds only in-frame ones; the method was immunoSEQ multiplex PCR. The table lists some 88,000 clones, 44% of them singletons. Remarks on this clone: Its antigen remains unidentified.

The study's findings and limits: More clonal than normal scalp was lesional scalp, particularly alopecia totalis/universalis.

The CDR3 spans 15 residues. V lost 0 bases, J lost 2 bases, and 9 bases lay in between. Germline values: CDR1 SGDLS, CDR2 YYNGEE. Treatment denoted: oral pan-JAK inhibitor, 5-10 mg twice daily. This material consisted of CD8+ T cells sorted from blood, taken at week 24, from a patient treated with tofacitinib. This sequence joins TRBV9 and TRBJ2-1; D is unresolved. The sequence derives from a human donor with alopecia areata. This CDR3 is CASSVERAAYNEQFF. The DNA of the CDR3 is TGTGCCAGCAGCGTAGAAAGGGCAGCCTACAATGAGCAGTTCTTC.